This is a list of T cell receptor beta chains from one sample in a study of CD8+ T cells in alopecia areata. The protocol was immunoSEQ multiplex PCR, while the TCRdb copy is restricted to in-frame clones and leaves out a portion. The data show fewer than 250,000 clones, over 60% seen once. This specimen was CD4+ T cells sorted from blood, taken at week 4, from a patient treated with tofacitinib. The receptors stem from a human donor with alopecia areata. The CDR3 runs from the conserved cysteine through the conserved F or W. A D gene is named only where the DNA matches it firmly. Only some rows state a clone size, as once, few, many or a class for expanded clones.

clone size	D gene	V gene	J gene	CDR3 protein	CDR3 DNA
few	TRBD1	TRBV18	TRBJ1-1	CASSALGQGGTEAFF	TGTGCCAGCTCTGCTCTGGGACAGGGGGGCACTGAAGCTTTCTTT
-	-	TRBV6-1	TRBJ1-2	CASSVQDANYGYTF	TGTGCCAGCAGTGTTCAAGACGCCAACTATGGCTACACCTTC
-	-	TRBV2	TRBJ1-5	CASSQGGVANQPQHF	TGTGCCAGCAGCCAAGGGGGTGTGGCTAATCAGCCCCAGCATTTT
-	-	TRBV7-9	TRBJ2-7	CASSMGLLDEQYF	TGTGCCAGCTCAATGGGGCTATTAGACGAGCAGTACTTC
-	TRBD1	TRBV7-2	TRBJ2-2	CASSLNTGDGELFF	TGTGCCAGCAGCCTAAACACAGGGGACGGGGAGCTGTTTTTT
-	-	TRBV30	TRBJ1-5	CAWSTGVGQPQHF	TGTGCCTGGAGTACTGGGGTAGGGCAGCCCCAGCATTTT
-	-	TRBV30	TRBJ2-6	CAWSSGANVLTF	TGTGCCTGGAGCTCTGGGGCCAACGTCCTGACTTTC
few	TRBD1	TRBV7-2	TRBJ2-7	CASSVRTGPSGEQYF	TGTGCCAGCAGCGTCCGGACAGGTCCCTCCGGGGAGCAGTACTTC
-	-	TRBV15	TRBJ2-5	CATSRDASSQETQYF	TGTGCCACCAGCAGAGATGCTAGCTCCCAAGAGACCCAGTACTTC
-	-	TRBV5-6	TRBJ1-1	CASSLVVNTEAFF	TGTGCCAGCAGCTTGGTGGTGAACACTGAAGCTTTCTTT
-	-	TRBV30	TRBJ2-3	CAWTIGDTQYF	TGTGCCTGGACAATAGGGGATACGCAGTATTTT
-	TRBD2	TRBV18	TRBJ2-5	CASSLLAGDQETQYF	TGTGCCAGCTCACTCTTAGCGGGCGATCAAGAGACCCAGTACTTC
-	TRBD2	TRBV29-1	TRBJ2-1	CSASTPGGAYNEQFF	TGCAGCGCCTCGACCCCCGGGGGGGCCTACAATGAGCAGTTCTTC
-	-	TRBV21-1	TRBJ2-3	CASSKRGRNTDTQYF	TGTGCCAGCAGCAAAAGGGGCAGAAACACAGATACGCAGTATTTT
few	-	TRBV7-2	TRBJ2-1	CASSLASLGEQFF	TGTGCCAGCAGCTTAGCTAGCCTCGGAGAGCAGTTCTTC
few	-	TRBV18	TRBJ2-1	CASSTTTLANEQFF	TGTGCCAGCTCAACAACCACCCTAGCGAATGAGCAGTTCTTC
few	TRBD1	TRBV9	TRBJ2-3	CASSTTGEGTDTQYF	TGTGCCAGCAGCACGACAGGGGAAGGAACAGATACGCAGTATTTT
-	TRBD2	TRBV18	TRBJ2-7	CASSPPSGESYEQYF	TGTGCCAGCTCACCACCTAGCGGGGAATCCTACGAGCAGTACTTC
-	-	TRBV27	TRBJ2-7	CASRPKPSALNSYEQYF	TGTGCCAGCAGGCCTAAACCTTCTGCGCTCAACTCCTACGAGCAGTACTTC
-	-	TRBV4-3	TRBJ2-1	CASSQEGQEQFF	TGCGCCAGCAGCCAAGAGGGCCAGGAGCAGTTCTTC